The subject of this entry is one T cell receptor (beta chain). Its cognate antigen is unknown. The data belong to a study of beta chain features in type 1 diabetes. Study observations and caveats: At VDJ recombination sites, type 1 diabetes patients had fewer insertions and more deleted nucleotides.

Purities in excess of 95% were seen in all sorted populations. Reverse transcription of all isolated RNA meant that expressed TCRB transcripts were sequenced. Profiling relied on immunoSEQ multiplex PCR, and the TCRdb table lists in-frame clones only, not all of them. The sample holds hundreds of thousands of clones; 15% to 17% are singletons and the top ten take 0.09% to 0.095%. CDR1 is SGHTA and CDR2 is FQGNSA in the germline V gene. The CDR3 contains 12 residues. The V and J ends lost 5 bases and 13 bases respectively, with 17 bases between them. Sequenced: naive CD4+ T cells from blood. The sequence came from a man younger than 35 in good health. This chain joins TRBV7-2 and TRBJ1-1; D ambiguous. The CDR3 nucleotides are TGTGCCAGCAGCCCCGAAAGGGTTCTGGTTTTCTTT. Protein sequence: CASSPERVLVFF.